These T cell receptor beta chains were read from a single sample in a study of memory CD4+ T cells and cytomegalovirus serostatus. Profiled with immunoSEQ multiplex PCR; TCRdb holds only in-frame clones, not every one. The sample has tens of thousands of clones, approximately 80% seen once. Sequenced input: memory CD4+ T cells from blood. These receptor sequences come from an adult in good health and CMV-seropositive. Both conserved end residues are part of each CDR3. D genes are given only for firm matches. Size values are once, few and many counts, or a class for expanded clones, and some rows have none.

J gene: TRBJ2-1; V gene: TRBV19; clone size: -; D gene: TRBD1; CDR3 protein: CASSVTGLDEQFF; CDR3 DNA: TGTGCCAGTAGTGTGACAGGGCTCGATGAGCAGTTCTTC
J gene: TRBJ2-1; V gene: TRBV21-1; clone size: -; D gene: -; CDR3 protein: CASSKGGTSGRTREQFF; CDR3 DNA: TGTGCCAGCAGCAAAGGGGGGACTAGCGGGAGAACGAGGGAGCAGTTCTTC
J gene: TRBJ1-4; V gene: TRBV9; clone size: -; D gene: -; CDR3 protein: CASSPGGGGGEKLFF; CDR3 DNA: TGTGCCAGCAGCCCCGGGGGAGGGGGGGGTGAAAAACTGTTTTTT
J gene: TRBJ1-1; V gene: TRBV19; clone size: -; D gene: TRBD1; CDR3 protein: CASSGRAGGAFF; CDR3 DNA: TGTGCCAGTAGTGGGAGGGCAGGGGGAGCTTTCTTT
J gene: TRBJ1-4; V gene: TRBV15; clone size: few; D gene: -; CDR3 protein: CATSRDSRGTNEKLFF; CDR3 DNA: TGTGCCACCAGCAGAGATAGTCGGGGGACTAATGAAAAACTGTTTTTT
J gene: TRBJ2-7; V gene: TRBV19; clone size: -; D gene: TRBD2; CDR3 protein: CASSTSGYEQYF; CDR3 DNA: TGTGCCAGTTCGACTAGCGGGTACGAGCAGTACTTC
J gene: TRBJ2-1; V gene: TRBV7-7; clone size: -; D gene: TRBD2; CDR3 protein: CASSLDPSGRNEQFF; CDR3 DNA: TGTGCTAGCAGCTTAGATCCTAGCGGGAGAAATGAGCAGTTCTTC
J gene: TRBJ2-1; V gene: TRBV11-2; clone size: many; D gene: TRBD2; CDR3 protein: CASSFRGSGTGNEQFF; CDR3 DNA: TGTGCCAGCAGCTTTCGCGGTAGCGGGACGGGGAATGAGCAGTTCTTC
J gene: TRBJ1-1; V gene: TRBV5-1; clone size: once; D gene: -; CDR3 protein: CASSLKQGLNTEAFF; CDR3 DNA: TGCGCCAGCAGCTTAAAACAGGGCCTGAACACTGAAGCTTTCTTT
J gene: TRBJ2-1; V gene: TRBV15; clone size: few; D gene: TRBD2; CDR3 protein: CATSELAELHNEQFF; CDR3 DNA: TGTGCCACCAGCGAACTAGCGGAACTCCACAATGAGCAGTTCTTC
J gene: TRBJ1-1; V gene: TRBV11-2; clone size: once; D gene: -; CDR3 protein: CASSLKRNTEAFF; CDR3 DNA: TGTGCCAGCAGTTTAAAGAGGAACACTGAAGCTTTCTTT
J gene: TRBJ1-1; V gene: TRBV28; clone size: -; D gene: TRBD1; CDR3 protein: CASRPSGTGGTEAFF; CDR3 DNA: TGTGCCAGCAGGCCTTCCGGGACAGGGGGCACTGAAGCTTTCTTT
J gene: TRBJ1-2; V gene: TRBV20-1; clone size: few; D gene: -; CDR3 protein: CSARIGFGYTF; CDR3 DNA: TGCAGTGCTAGAATTGGGTTTGGCTACACCTTC
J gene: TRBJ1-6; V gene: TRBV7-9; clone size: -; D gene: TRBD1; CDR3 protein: CASSLAGTVINSPLHF; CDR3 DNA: TGTGCCAGCAGCTTAGCGGGGACAGTGATTAATTCACCCCTCCACTTT
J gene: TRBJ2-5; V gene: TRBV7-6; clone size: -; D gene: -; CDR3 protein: CASSRLGGGSETQYF; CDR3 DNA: TGTGCCAGCAGCCGCTTGGGGGGTGGTTCGGAGACCCAGTACTTC
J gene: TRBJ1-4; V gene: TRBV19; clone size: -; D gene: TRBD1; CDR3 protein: CASSLSGQGGEKLFF; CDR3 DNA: TGTGCCAGTAGTCTCTCCGGACAGGGTGGTGAAAAACTGTTTTTT
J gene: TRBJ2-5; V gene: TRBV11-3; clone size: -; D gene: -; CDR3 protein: CASSSGIGDQETQYF; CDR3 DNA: TGTGCCAGCAGCTCTGGAATAGGCGACCAAGAGACCCAGTACTTC
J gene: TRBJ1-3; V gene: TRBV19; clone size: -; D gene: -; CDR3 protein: CASSITKGSGNTIYF; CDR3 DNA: TGTGCCAGTAGTATAACTAAGGGGTCCGGAAACACCATATATTTT
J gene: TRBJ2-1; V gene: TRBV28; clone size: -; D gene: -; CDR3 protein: CASSLLTGGGNEQFF; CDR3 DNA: TGTGCCAGCAGTCTACTTACAGGGGGGGGAAATGAGCAGTTCTTC
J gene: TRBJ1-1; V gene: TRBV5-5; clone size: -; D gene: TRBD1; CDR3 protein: CASSGARQGTTEAFF; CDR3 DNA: TGTGCCAGCAGCGGGGCGCGACAGGGGACGACTGAAGCTTTCTTT
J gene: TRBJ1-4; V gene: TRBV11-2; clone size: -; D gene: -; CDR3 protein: CASSLDRGGGEKLFF; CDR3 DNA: TGTGCCAGCAGCTTAGACAGGGGAGGCGGTGAAAAACTGTTTTTT
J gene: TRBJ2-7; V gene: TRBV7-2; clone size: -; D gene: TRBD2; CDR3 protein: CASSGTSGYYEQYF; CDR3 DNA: TGTGCCAGCTCCGGGACTAGCGGGTACTACGAGCAGTACTTC
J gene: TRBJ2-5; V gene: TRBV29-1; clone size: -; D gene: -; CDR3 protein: CSVLGGETQYF; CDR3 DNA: TGCAGCGTTCTGGGGGGAGAGACCCAGTACTTC
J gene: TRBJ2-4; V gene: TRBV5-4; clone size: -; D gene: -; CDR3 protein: CASSLRRGASKNIQYF; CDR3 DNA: TGTGCCAGCAGCTTGAGAAGGGGGGCCTCCAAAAACATTCAGTACTTC
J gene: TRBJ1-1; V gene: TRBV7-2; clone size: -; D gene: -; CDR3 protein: CASSLTPEQGTEAFF; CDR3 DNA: TGTGCCAGCAGCTTGACTCCCGAACAGGGCACTGAAGCTTTCTTT
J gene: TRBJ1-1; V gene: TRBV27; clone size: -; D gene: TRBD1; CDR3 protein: CASSIQGGTEAFF; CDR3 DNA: TGTGCCAGCAGCATACAGGGGGGGACTGAAGCTTTCTTT
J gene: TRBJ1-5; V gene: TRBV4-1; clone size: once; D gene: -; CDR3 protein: CASSQIDNGYSNQPQHF; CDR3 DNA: TGCGCCAGCAGCCAAATCGACAACGGGTATAGCAATCAGCCCCAGCATTTT
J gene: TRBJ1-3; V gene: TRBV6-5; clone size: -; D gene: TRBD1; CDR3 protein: CASSRDRGSGNTIYF; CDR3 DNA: TGTGCCAGCAGTCGAGACAGGGGCTCTGGAAACACCATATATTTT
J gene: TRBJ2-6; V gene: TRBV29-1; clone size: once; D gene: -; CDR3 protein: CSVGGGQGGAGANVLTF; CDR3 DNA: TGCAGCGTGGGGGGAGGGCAAGGGGGAGCTGGGGCCAACGTCCTGACTTTC
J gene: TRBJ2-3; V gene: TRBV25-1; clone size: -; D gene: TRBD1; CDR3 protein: CASGDRGTDTQYF; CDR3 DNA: TGTGCCAGCGGCGACAGGGGGACAGATACGCAGTATTTT
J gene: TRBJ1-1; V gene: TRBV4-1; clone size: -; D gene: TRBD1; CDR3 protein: CASSQAQGAGTEAFF; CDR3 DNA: TGCGCCAGCAGCCAAGCCCAGGGGGCGGGCACTGAAGCTTTCTTT
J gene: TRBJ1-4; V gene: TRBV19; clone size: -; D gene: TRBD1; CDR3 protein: CASSLGQGPLEKLFF; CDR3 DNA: TGTGCCAGTAGTCTGGGACAGGGGCCTCTCGAAAAACTGTTTTTT
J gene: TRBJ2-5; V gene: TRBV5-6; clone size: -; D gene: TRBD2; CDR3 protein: CASSYGLAGGRHQETQYF; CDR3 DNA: TGTGCCAGCAGCTATGGACTAGCGGGGGGGCGCCACCAAGAGACCCAGTACTTC
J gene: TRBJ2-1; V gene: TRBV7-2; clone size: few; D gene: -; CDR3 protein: CASSSIHHEQFF; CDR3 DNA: TGTGCCAGCAGCTCGATTCACCATGAGCAGTTCTTC
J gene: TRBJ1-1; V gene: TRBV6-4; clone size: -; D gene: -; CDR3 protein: CASRAGPSNTEAFF; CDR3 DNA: TGTGCCAGCAGGGCCGGGCCCTCCAACACTGAAGCTTTCTTT
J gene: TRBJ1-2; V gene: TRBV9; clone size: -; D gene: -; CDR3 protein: CASSVEEGRYGYTF; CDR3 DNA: TGTGCCAGCAGCGTAGAAGAGGGACGGTATGGCTACACCTTC
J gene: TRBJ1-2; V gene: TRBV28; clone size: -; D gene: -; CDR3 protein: CAIQGSNYGYTF; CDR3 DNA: TGTGCAATACAGGGCTCTAACTATGGCTACACCTTC
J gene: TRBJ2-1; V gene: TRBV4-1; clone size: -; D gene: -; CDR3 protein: CASSQPLPGRSEQFF; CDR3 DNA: TGCGCCAGCAGCCAACCCCTACCAGGGAGGAGTGAGCAGTTCTTC
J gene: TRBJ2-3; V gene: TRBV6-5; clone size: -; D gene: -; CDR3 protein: CASSWLQSGTQYF; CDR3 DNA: TGTGCCAGCAGTTGGTTACAGTCCGGTACGCAGTATTTT
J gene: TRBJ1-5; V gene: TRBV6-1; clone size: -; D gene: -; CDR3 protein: CASSDPPRQPQHF; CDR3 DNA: TGTGCCAGCAGTGATCCACCTAGACAGCCCCAGCATTTT
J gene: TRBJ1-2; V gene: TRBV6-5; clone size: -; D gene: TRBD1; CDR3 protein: CASSPRGGQIGYTF; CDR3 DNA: TGTGCCAGCAGTCCCCGAGGGGGACAGATTGGCTACACCTTC
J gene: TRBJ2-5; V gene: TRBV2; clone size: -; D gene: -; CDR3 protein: CARAEGETQYF; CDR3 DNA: TGTGCCAGAGCGGAGGGAGAGACCCAGTACTTC
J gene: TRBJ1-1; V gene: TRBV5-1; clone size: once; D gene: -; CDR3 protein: CASSLVPGRNTEAFF; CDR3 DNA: TGCGCCAGCAGCTTGGTACCGGGGCGAAACACTGAAGCTTTCTTT
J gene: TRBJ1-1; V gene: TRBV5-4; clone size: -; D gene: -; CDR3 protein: CASSPGLSNTEAFF; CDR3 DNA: TGTGCCAGCAGCCCAGGACTTTCGAACACTGAAGCTTTCTTT
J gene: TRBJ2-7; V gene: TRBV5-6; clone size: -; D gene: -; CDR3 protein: CASSRPTGYEQYF; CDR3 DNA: TGTGCCAGCAGTCGTCCCACGGGATACGAGCAGTACTTC
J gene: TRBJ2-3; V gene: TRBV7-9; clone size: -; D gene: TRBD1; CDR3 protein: CASSPVGGTGGPDTQYF; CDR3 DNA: TGTGCCAGCAGCCCCGTCGGTGGGACAGGGGGCCCAGATACGCAGTATTTT
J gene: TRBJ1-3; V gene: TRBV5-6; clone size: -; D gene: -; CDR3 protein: CASSLATGNTIYF; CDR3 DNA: TGTGCCAGCAGCTTGGCGACAGGAAACACCATATATTTT
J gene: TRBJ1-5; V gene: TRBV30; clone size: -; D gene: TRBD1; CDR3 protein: CAWSVGGGINQPQHF; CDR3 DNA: TGTGCCTGGAGTGTAGGAGGGGGCATCAATCAGCCCCAGCATTTT
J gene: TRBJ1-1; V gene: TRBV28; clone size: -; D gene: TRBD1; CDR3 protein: CASRSGTEKQTEAFF; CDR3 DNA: TGTGCCAGCAGGTCCGGGACAGAAAAACAAACTGAAGCTTTCTTT
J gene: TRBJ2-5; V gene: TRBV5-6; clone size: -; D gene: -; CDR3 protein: CASSRKETQYF; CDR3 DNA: TGTGCCAGCAGCCGAAAAGAGACCCAGTACTTC
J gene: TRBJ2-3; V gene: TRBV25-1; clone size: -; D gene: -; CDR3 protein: CASTGSGPPVADTQYF; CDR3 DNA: TGTGCCAGCACTGGCAGCGGCCCCCCGGTCGCAGATACGCAGTATTTT
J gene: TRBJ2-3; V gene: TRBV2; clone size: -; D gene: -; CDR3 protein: CASSLNFGGGTDTQYF; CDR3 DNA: TGTGCCAGCAGCCTCAACTTCGGGGGCGGCACAGATACGCAGTATTTT
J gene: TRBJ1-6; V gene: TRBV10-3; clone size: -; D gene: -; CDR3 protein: CAISGGQADFSPLHF; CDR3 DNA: TGTGCCATCAGTGGAGGGCAGGCGGATTTTTCACCCCTCCACTTT
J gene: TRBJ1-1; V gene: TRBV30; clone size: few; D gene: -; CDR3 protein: CAWSTGLNTEAFF; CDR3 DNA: TGTGCCTGGAGTACAGGGTTGAACACTGAAGCTTTCTTT
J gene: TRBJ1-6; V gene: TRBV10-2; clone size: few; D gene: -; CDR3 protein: CASSGRTGSSPLHF; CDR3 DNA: TGCGCCAGCAGCGGACGTACCGGGAGTTCACCCCTCCACTTT